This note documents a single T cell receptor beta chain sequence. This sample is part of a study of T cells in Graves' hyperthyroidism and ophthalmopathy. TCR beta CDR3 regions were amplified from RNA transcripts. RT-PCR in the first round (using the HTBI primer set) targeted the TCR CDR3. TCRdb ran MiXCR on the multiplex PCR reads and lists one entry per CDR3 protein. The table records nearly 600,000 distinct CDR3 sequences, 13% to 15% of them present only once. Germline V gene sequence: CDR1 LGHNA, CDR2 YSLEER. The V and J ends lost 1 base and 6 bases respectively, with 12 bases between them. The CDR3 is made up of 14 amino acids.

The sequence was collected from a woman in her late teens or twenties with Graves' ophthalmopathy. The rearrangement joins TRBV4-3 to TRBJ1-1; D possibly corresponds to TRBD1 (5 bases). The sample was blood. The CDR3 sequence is CASSQVAGKSEAFF. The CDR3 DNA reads TGCGCCAGCAGCCAAGTTGCAGGGAAGTCTGAAGCTTTCTTT.